These 20 T cell receptor beta chains share one sample of origin, sequenced in a study of cytomegalovirus exposure and HLA in healthy donors. TCRdb's table, derived via immunoSEQ multiplex PCR, lists solely in-frame clones and lacks some. Counted here are almost 65,000 clones, about 89% occurring once; the ten biggest clones make up approximately 1.5%. The specimen sequenced was PBMCs. The receptors shown here come from a woman under 30 in good health and CMV-seronegative.

The V gene is TRBV6-1, the J gene TRBJ2-5, with no clear D. The length of the CDR3 is 14 residues. Looked up from germline, CDR1 is MNHNS and CDR2 is SASEGT. Trimming took 2 bases from V and 2 from J, leaving 9 bases between them. Written as DNA, the CDR3 is TGTGCCAGCAGTGAATATGCGTTACAAGAGACCCAGTACTTC. It yields the protein CASSEYALQETQYF.

The rearrangement links TRBV12-2 to TRBJ1-2; no check of the table's D call, TRBD1, against the DNA was made. TRBV12-2 constitutes a pseudogene. The length of the CDR3 is 18 residues. The CDR3 is CASRRPWDRGRLSYGYTF. CDR3 sequence (DNA): TGTGCAAGTCGTCGACCTTGGGACAGGGGGAGGTTAAGCTATGGCTACACCTTC.

The chain carries TRBV29-1 and TRBJ2-7; perhaps TRBD1 as D (5 bases). The CDR3 contains 12 residues. CDR1 is SQVTM and CDR2 is ANQGSEA in the germline V gene. V was trimmed by 5 bases and J by 3 bases, leaving 11 bases between them. The CDR3 region has the DNA TGCAGCGTTAACGACAGCGACTACGAGCAGTACTTC. This gives the protein CSVNDSDYEQYF.

The rearrangement joins TRBV21-1 to TRBJ2-1; the listed D gene, TRBD2, was not tested against the DNA. TRBV21-1 is a documented pseudogene. CDR3 size: 12 residues. As DNA, the CDR3 is TGTGCCATCCCCCGGGGGGGACGGGAGCAGTTCTTC. Encoded protein: CAIPRGGREQFF.

V usage is TRBV28 and J usage is TRBJ2-6; D not resolved. The V end lost 3 bases, the J end lost 0 bases, and 6 bases lay between the germline ends. The germline CDR1 and CDR2 sequences are MDHEN and SYDVKM. The CDR3 covers 15 residues. CDR3 residues: CASSFFSSGANVLTF. The CDR3 bases are TGTGCCAGCAGTTTTTTCTCCTCTGGGGCCAACGTCCTGACTTTC.

DNA of the CDR3: TGTGCCACCAGCAGAGAAAGAGTAGGGACTAGCGGCTACAATGAGCAGTTCTTC. Its protein product is CATSRERVGTSGYNEQFF. This chain connects TRBV15 to TRBJ2-1; TRBD2 aligns across 11 bases. Germline V CDR1 and CDR2: LNHNV, YYDKDF (reference sequence). Trimming took 0 bases from V and 3 from J; bases not matched to a gene: 7. This CDR3 has 18 residues.

In this sample, this clone turned up once. The V and J genes are TRBV19 and TRBJ2-1; TRBD2 aligns across 12 bases. Germline CDR1 is LNHDA and CDR2 is SQIVND (reference sequence). The CDR3 contains 14 residues. J gave up 8 bases and V 5 bases, and 4 bases lay outside the gene matches. The CDR3 sequence is CASSGLAGGYEQFF. The CDR3 nucleotides are TGTGCCAGTAGTGGTCTAGCGGGAGGGTATGAGCAGTTCTTC. Together with reference TRBV19 and TRBJ2-1, the CDR3 gives the full variable domain: DGGITQSPKYLFRKEGQNVTLSCEQNLNHDAMYWYRQDPGQGLRLIYYSQIVNDFQKGDIAEGYSVSREKKESFPLTVTSAQKNPTAFYLCASSGLAGGYEQFFGPGTRLTVL.

The rearrangement joins TRBV5-8 to TRBJ1-2, with 8 bases identical to TRBD1. The CDR3 totals 14 residues. Per the germline V gene, CDR1 is SGHTS and CDR2 is YDEGEE. V trimming: 1 base; J trimming: 8 bases; junction bases outside the gene matches: 7. CDR3 sequence: CASSLKGRGPGYTF. The CDR3 coding sequence is TGTGCCAGCAGCTTGAAGGGCAGGGGGCCAGGCTACACCTTC.

The V and J genes are TRBV7-3 and TRBJ2-1; TRBD2 aligns across 12 bases. Germline V gene lookup returns CDR1 SGHTA and CDR2 FQGTGA. The CDR3 totals 15 residues. V gave up 4 bases and J gave up 3 bases; unmatched junction bases: 1. CDR3 sequence (DNA): TGTGCCAGCAGCTCTAGCGGGGGGGTCTACAATGAGCAGTTCTTC. Its translation: CASSSSGGVYNEQFF.

V usage is TRBV30 and J usage is TRBJ1-1; no reliable D call. Per the germline V gene, CDR1 is GTSNPN and CDR2 is SVGIG (reference sequence). This CDR3 spans 14 amino acids. V gave up 0 bases and J gave up 2 bases, with 10 bases separating them. The CDR3 sequence: CAWSVLGYNTEAFF. Here the CDR3 DNA reads TGTGCCTGGAGTGTACTAGGGTACAACACTGAAGCTTTCTTT.

The chain is built from TRBV28 and TRBJ2-7; D might be TRBD1 (6 bases). Germline V gene sequence: CDR1 MDHEN, CDR2 SYDVKM. The CDR3 is 13 amino acids. V shed 4 bases and J shed 5 bases, with 12 bases lying between them. CDR3 residues: CASSSYRVHEQYF. In DNA, the CDR3 is TGTGCCAGCAGTTCATACAGGGTTCACGAGCAGTACTTC.

The rearrangement uses TRBV9 and TRBJ2-2; no firm D call. V lost 2 bases and J lost 0, with 5 bases in between. CDR3 length equals 14 residues. The germline V gene has CDR1 SGDLS and CDR2 YYNGEE. For the CDR3, the DNA is TGTGCCAGCAGCGTGCCAGCGAACACCGGGGAGCTGTTTTTT. It is translated as CASSVPANTGELFF.

This chain links TRBV11-1 with TRBJ2-7; TRBD1 aligns across 8 bases. Germline V lookup: CDR1 SGHAT, CDR2 FQDESV (reference sequence). V trimming: 4 bases; J trimming: 6 bases; junction bases outside the gene matches: 11. This CDR3 spans 15 amino acids. CDR3 residues: CASSWRLQGVSEQYF. The DNA of the CDR3 is TGTGCCAGCAGCTGGCGCTTACAGGGGGTAAGCGAGCAGTACTTC.

V usage is TRBV27 and J usage is TRBJ1-1; unclear D gene. Trimming left V 9 bases short and J 0 bases short, with 20 bases between. Per germline, CDR1 MNHEY and CDR2 SMNVEV (reference sequence). The CDR3 has 16 residues. The CDR3 sequence: CASRDRGGGMNTEAFF. The CDR3 nucleotides are TGTGCCAGTCGGGATAGAGGAGGAGGCATGAACACTGAAGCTTTCTTT.

The rearrangement links TRBV27 to TRBJ2-7; 9 bases line up with TRBD2. Trimming at V came to 0 bases and at J to 5 bases, leaving 8 bases not matched to a gene. The CDR3 length is 16 residues. Looked up from germline, CDR1 is MNHEY and CDR2 is SMNVEV (reference sequence). The CDR3 sequence: CASSLSLAGWMDEQYF. CDR3 DNA: TGTGCCAGCAGTTTATCCCTAGCGGGGTGGATGGACGAGCAGTACTTC.

The chain has TRBV4-2 and TRBJ2-1, with D maybe TRBD2 (6 bases). Trimming stripped 3 bases from V and 3 bases from J, with 9 bases between. The germline CDR1 and CDR2 sequences are LGHNA and YNFKEQ. The CDR3 is 14 residues long. The CDR3 sequence: CASSQGTGYNEQFF. In nucleotides, the CDR3 is TGTGCCAGCAGCCAGGGGACTGGCTACAATGAGCAGTTCTTC.

The gene calls are TRBV5-1 and TRBJ1-4; possible D gene TRBD1, 5 bases. Germline-derived CDR1 and CDR2 are SGHRS and YFSETQ. The CDR3 is 15 residues long. The V and J ends lost 4 bases and 4 bases respectively, with 14 bases between them. In DNA form, the CDR3 reads TGCGCCAGCAGCCCCGGGGGACGGGGTAATGAAAAACTGTTTTTT. Translation: CASSPGGRGNEKLFF.

The CDR3 DNA sequence: TGTGCCAGCAGCTTCCTAGCGGGAGACGAGCAGTTCTTC. This codes for CASSFLAGDEQFF. V gene TRBV5-6 combines with J gene TRBJ2-1; 10 bases agree with TRBD2. V was clipped by 2 bases and J by 10 bases; unmatched bases: 3. CDR1 is SGHDT, CDR2 YYEEEE, per germline. The length of the CDR3 is 13 residues.

The chain carries TRBV25-1 and TRBJ2-1; 9 bases agree with TRBD2. The trim removed 1 base at V and 12 bases at J, leaving 10 bases unmatched. Germline V gene data show CDR1 as MGHDK and CDR2 as SYGVNS. This CDR3 has 15 residues. The CDR3 loop reads CASSEWQRGAFAQFF. CDR3 DNA sequence: TGTGCCAGCAGTGAATGGCAGCGGGGGGCCTTCGCGCAGTTCTTC. The complete variable domain, with remaining parts taken from reference TRBV25-1 and TRBJ2-1, reads EADIYQTPRYLVIGTGKKITLECSQTMGHDKMYWYQQDPGMELHLIHYSYGVNSTEKGDLSSESTVSRIRTEHFPLTLESARPSHTSQYLCASSEWQRGAFAQFFGPGTRLTVL.

V is TRBV5-1 and J is TRBJ2-1, with D tentatively TRBD2 (6 bases). This CDR3 comprises 16 residues. Trimming removed 0 bases from V and 6 bases from J, with 16 bases in between. Per the germline V gene, CDR1 is SGHRS and CDR2 is YFSETQ. This CDR3 is CASSLVGGGNFNEQFF. In nucleotides, the CDR3 is TGCGCCAGCAGCTTGGTGGGCGGAGGGAATTTCAATGAGCAGTTCTTC.